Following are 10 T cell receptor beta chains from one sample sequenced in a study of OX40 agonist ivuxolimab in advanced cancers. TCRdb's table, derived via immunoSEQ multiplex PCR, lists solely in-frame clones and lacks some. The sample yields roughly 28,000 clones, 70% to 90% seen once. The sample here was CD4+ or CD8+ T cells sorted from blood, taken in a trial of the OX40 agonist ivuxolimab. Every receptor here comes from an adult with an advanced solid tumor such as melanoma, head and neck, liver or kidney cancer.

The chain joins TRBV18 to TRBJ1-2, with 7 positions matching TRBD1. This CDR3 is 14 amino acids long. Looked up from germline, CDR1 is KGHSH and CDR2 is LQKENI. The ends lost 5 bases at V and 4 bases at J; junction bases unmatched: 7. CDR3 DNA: TGTGCCAGCTCAGGGGACAGTGGTTCCTATGGCTACACCTTC. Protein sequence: CASSGDSGSYGYTF.

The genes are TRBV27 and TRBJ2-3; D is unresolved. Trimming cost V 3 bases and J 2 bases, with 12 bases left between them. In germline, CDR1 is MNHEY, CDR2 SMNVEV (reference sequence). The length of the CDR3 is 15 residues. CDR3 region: CASSFLGGDTDTQYF. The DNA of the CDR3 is TGTGCCAGCAGTTTCCTGGGCGGAGACACAGATACGCAGTATTTT.

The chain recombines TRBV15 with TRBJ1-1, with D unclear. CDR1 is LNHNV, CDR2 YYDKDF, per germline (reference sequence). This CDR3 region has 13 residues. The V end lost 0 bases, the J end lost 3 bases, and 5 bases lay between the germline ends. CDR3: CATSRDRDTEAFF. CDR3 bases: TGTGCCACCAGCAGAGACCGGGACACTGAAGCTTTCTTT.

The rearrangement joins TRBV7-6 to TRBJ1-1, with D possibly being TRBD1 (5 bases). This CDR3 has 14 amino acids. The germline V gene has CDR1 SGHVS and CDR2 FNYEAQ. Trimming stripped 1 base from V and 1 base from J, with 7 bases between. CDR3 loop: CASSLGQQNTEAFF. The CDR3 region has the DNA TGTGCCAGCAGCTTAGGACAGCAGAACACTGAAGCTTTCTTT.

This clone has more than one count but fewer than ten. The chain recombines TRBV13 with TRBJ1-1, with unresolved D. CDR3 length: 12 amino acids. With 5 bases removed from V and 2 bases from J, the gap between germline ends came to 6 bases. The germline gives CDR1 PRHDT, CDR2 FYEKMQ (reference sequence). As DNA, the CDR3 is TGTGCCAGCAGCCCTCTCAACACTGAAGCTTTCTTT. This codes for CASSPLNTEAFF.

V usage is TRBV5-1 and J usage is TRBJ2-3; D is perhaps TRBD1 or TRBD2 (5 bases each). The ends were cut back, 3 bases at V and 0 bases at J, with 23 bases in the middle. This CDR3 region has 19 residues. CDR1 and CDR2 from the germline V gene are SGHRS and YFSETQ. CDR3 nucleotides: TGCGCCAGCAGCTGGCCCCGGGACGGAGAAAGACCTAGCACAGATACGCAGTATTTT. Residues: CASSWPRDGERPSTDTQYF.

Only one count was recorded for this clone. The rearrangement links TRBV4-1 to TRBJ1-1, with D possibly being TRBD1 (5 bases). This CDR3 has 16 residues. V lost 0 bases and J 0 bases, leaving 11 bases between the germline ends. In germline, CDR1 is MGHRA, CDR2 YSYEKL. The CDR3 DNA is TGCGCCAGCAGCCAAGAGGAGGGACTTCTGAACACTGAAGCTTTCTTT. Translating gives CASSQEEGLLNTEAFF.

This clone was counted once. The CDR3: CSARGWDSWYF. The CDR3 region has the DNA TGCAGTGCTAGAGGATGGGACAGCTGGTACTTC. The chain uses TRBV20-1 and TRBJ2-7; 7 bases line up with TRBD1. Germline lookup yields CDR1 DFQATT and CDR2 SNEGSKA (reference sequence). The CDR3 covers 11 residues. J gave up 12 bases and V 1 base, and 6 bases lay outside the gene matches.

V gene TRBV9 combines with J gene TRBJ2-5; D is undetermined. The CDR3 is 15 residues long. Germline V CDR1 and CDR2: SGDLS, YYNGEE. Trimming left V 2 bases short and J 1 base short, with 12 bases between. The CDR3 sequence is CASSVFFTSQETQYF. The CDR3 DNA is TGTGCCAGCAGCGTTTTCTTCACGAGCCAAGAGACCCAGTACTTC.

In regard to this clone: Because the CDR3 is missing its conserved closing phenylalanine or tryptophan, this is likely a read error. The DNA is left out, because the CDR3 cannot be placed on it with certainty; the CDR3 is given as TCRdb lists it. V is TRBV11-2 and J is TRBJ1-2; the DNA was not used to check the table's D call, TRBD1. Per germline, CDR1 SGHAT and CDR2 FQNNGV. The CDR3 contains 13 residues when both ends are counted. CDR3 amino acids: CASSPGTALYFPI.